A single sample is the source of the 23 T cell receptor beta chains below, sequenced in a study of identical twins (dated by TCRdb to the mid-2010s). Library method: 5' RACE. This sample was sequenced with an Illumina HiSeq 2000. TCRdb trimmed the raw reads at Q25, called clones with MiXCR and kept productive beta chains. Every CDR3 protein is listed once, alongside the most common genes and DNA of its rows. Present in this sample are 1.5 million to 2 million distinct CDR3 sequences, under 35% of which were seen just once. 0.27% of the sample rests with the top ten. The sequenced sample was cord blood. These receptors all stem from a newborn girl in good health.

This clonotype was seen a few times. J is TRBJ1-2 and V is TRBV5-1; D is uncertain. The CDR3 extends over 14 amino acids. Trimming stripped 0 bases from V and 4 bases from J, with 10 bases between. Germline lookup yields CDR1 SGHRS and CDR2 YFSETQ. CDR3 loop: CASSLAVPPYGYTF. CDR3 sequence (DNA): TGCGCCAGCAGCTTGGCCGTTCCGCCCTATGGCTACACCTTC.

A few counts support this clonotype. V gene TRBV5-1 combines with J gene TRBJ1-2; D is perhaps TRBD1 (5 bases). Trimming took 2 bases from V and 4 from J, leaving 9 bases between them. Germline V lookup: CDR1 SGHRS, CDR2 YFSETQ. The CDR3 covers 13 residues. In DNA form, the CDR3 reads TGCGCCAGCAGCTTCAGGGTCCCCTATGGCTACACCTTC. Translation gives CASSFRVPYGYTF.

The J gene is TRBJ2-1, the V gene TRBV28, with no clear D. Germline CDR1 MDHEN, CDR2 SYDVKM. V lost 6 bases, J lost 10 bases, and 16 bases lay in between. The CDR3 covers 13 residues. This chain's CDR3 is CASSLSPTREQFF. The CDR3 coding sequence is TGTGCCAGCAGCCTTAGCCCCACCAGGGAGCAGTTCTTC.

This clonotype was counted only a few times. J is TRBJ2-7 and V is TRBV12-3 or TRBV12-4; D may be TRBD2 (7 bases). Trimming took 1 base from V and 6 from J, leaving 13 bases between them. The CDR3 is 14 residues long. CDR3 nucleotides: TGTGCCAGCAGTTTAGTTAGGGGGGGCTCCGAGCAGTACTTC. Protein product: CASSLVRGGSEQYF.

The CDR3 DNA reads TGTGCCACCAGCAGAGTAGGACGGAGTGAAAAACTGTTTTTT. Its protein is CATSRVGRSEKLFF. This chain joins TRBV15 and TRBJ1-4; no clear D gene. CDR1 LNHNV and CDR2 YYDKDF come from the germline V gene (reference sequence). This CDR3 is 14 amino acids long. Trimming cost V 1 base and J 7 bases, with 10 bases left between them.

CDR3 in amino acids: CASSPLSGWNEQFF. DNA for the CDR3: TGTGCCAGCAGCCCCCTCTCCGGCTGGAATGAGCAGTTCTTC. This chain uses TRBV11-2 with TRBJ2-1, with D uncertain. V gave up 5 bases and J gave up 7 bases, with 15 bases separating them. Germline CDR1 reads SGHAT; CDR2 reads FQNNGV. The CDR3 runs to 14 residues.

This clonotype was seen more than once but under ten times. The genes are TRBV28 and TRBJ2-3; 9 bases align to TRBD2. Germline CDR1 reads MDHEN; CDR2 reads SYDVKM. Unmatched junction bases numbered 8, after V lost 6 bases and J lost 7 bases. The length of the CDR3 is 14 residues. This CDR3 is CASRPGLATNTQYF. The CDR3 nucleotides read TGTGCCAGCAGACCCGGACTAGCGACGAATACGCAGTATTTT.

The chain is built from TRBV14 and TRBJ2-1, with 7 positions matching TRBD2. TRBJ2-7 matches the DNA end more closely, so the J call is doubtful. The CDR3 runs 16 residues. Germline CDR1 and CDR2: SGHDN and FVKESK. CDR3 sequence (DNA): TGTGCCAGCAGCCCTGTAGCGGGCCTCTTCTACAATGAGCAGTACTTC. This codes for CASSPVAGLFYNEQYF.

The gene calls are TRBV29-1 and TRBJ2-2; D possibly corresponds to TRBD2 (7 bases). CDR1 is SQVTM and CDR2 is ANQGSEA in the germline V gene. The CDR3 sequence is 13 residues long. V was shortened by 6 bases and J by 6 bases, with 14 bases between the two germline ends. The CDR3 protein is CSVGGGPPGELFF. The DNA of the CDR3 is TGCAGCGTAGGGGGAGGGCCGCCCGGGGAGCTGTTTTTT.

A note on this clonotype: An end of the junction does not agree with germline; a read error may underlie this. The chain couples TRBV3-1 to TRBJ2-7; 8 bases are shared with TRBD2. Per germline, CDR1 LGHDT and CDR2 YNNKEL (reference sequence). The length of the CDR3 is 15 residues. The CDR3 spells CASGQGTSGLYEQYF. CDR3 sequence (DNA): TGTGCCAGCGGCCAAGGTACTAGCGGCCTATACGAGCAGTACTTC.

The chain combines TRBV4-2 with TRBJ2-3; maybe TRBD2 (6 bases). CDR3 length: 17 amino acids. CDR1 is LGHNA and CDR2 is YNFKEQ in the germline V gene. Trimming cost V 0 bases and J 4 bases, with 17 bases left between them. CDR3 sequence: CASSQDLFGGEADTQYF. The CDR3 coding sequence is TGTGCCAGCAGCCAAGATCTCTTCGGCGGGGAAGCAGATACGCAGTATTTT.

Comment on this clonotype: This may come from a read error, since a much larger clone is one base off. The V gene is TRBV14, the J gene TRBJ2-1; D is possibly TRBD1 or TRBD2 (5 bases each). The last part of the DNA fits TRBJ2-7 better; the J call may be wrong. The germline gives CDR1 SGHDN, CDR2 FVKESK. This CDR3 is built from 15 residues. CDR3 in DNA: TGTGCCAGCAGCTGGGACCTCAGCTCCTACAATGAGCAGTACTTC. Encoded protein: CASSWDLSSYNEQYF.

This clonotype was recorded at least ten times. The chain carries TRBV10-3 and TRBJ1-2, with 8 positions matching TRBD1. CDR3 length equals 15 residues. V lost 3 bases to trimming and J lost 3 bases; unmatched junction nucleotides: 6. The germline gives CDR1 ENHRY, CDR2 SYGVKD. CDR3 nucleotides: TGTGCCATCAGTGAACAGGGGGTAGGCGACTATGGCTACACCTTC. Its protein is CAISEQGVGDYGYTF.

This clonotype appeared a few times. The chain carries TRBV27 and TRBJ1-6; 8 bases are a match to TRBD1. The CDR3 runs to 16 residues. Unmatched junction bases numbered 6, after V lost 8 bases and J lost 0 bases. Germline V gives CDR1 MNHEY, CDR2 SMNVEV (reference sequence). This CDR3 reads CASGIDRGSYNSPLHF. For the CDR3, the DNA is TGTGCCAGCGGAATCGACAGGGGCTCCTATAATTCACCCCTCCACTTT.

This clonotype came up a few times. This CDR3 is CASSQNRQGALGYTF. The CDR3 region has the DNA TGTGCCAGCAGCCAAAACCGACAGGGGGCCCTTGGCTACACCTTC. The chain joins TRBV4-2 to TRBJ1-2; 10 bases agree with TRBD1. Germline V gene sequence: CDR1 LGHNA, CDR2 YNFKEQ. The CDR3 is 15 amino acids. J lost 7 bases, V lost 2 bases, and 7 bases had no gene match.

This clonotype was found a few times. The V call is TRBV6-2 or TRBV6-3, the J call TRBJ1-5; TRBD1 matches at 7 bases. CDR1 and CDR2 (germline): MNHEY, SVGEGT. There are 13 residues in the CDR3. Trimming at V came to 10 bases and at J to 4 bases, leaving 7 bases not matched to a gene. Here the CDR3 reads CATHPTGNQPQHF. DNA for the CDR3: TGTGCCACCCACCCGACAGGGAATCAGCCCCAGCATTTT.

The chain recombines TRBV25-1 with TRBJ2-7; TRBD2 agrees at 10 bases. Germline trimming cut 3 bases from V and 7 bases from J; bases unmatched to any gene: 12. Germline V gives CDR1 MGHDK, CDR2 SYGVNS. The CDR3 sequence is 16 residues long. This CDR3 is CASSDPTSGAGNEQYF. CDR3 nucleotides: TGTGCCAGCAGTGACCCCACTAGCGGGGCTGGCAATGAGCAGTACTTC.

This clonotype occurred a few times. The V call is TRBV10-3, the J call TRBJ2-7; TRBD2 matches at 9 bases. Per germline, CDR1 ENHRY and CDR2 SYGVKD. With V trimmed by 11 bases and J by 2 bases, 4 bases remained unmatched. CDR3 size: 12 residues. As DNA, the CDR3 is TGTGCCGCTAGCGGGGCAACCTACGAGCAGTACTTC. This gives the protein CAASGATYEQYF.

The chain has TRBV5-1 and TRBJ1-6; no firm D call. V lost 5 bases and J lost 8, with 11 bases in between. CDR3 length: 13 residues. The V gene's germline CDR1 is SGHRS and CDR2 YFSETQ. The CDR3: CASRRTADSPLHF. CDR3 nucleotides: TGCGCCAGCAGACGGACTGCCGATTCACCCCTCCACTTT.

This rearrangement joins TRBV6-1 to TRBJ2-7; weak D call: TRBD2 (5 bases). This CDR3 is built from 14 residues. V was trimmed by 4 bases and J by 3 bases, leaving 13 bases between them. Germline V gives CDR1 MNHNS, CDR2 SASEGT. The DNA of the CDR3 is TGTGCCAGCAGTGCTGAGGGCGCACTCTACGAGCAGTACTTC. Its translation: CASSAEGALYEQYF.

The genes are TRBV28 and TRBJ2-7; possible D gene TRBD2, 5 bases. The CDR3 covers 16 residues. Germline CDR1 is MDHEN and CDR2 is SYDVKM. Trimming left V 6 bases short and J 0 bases short, with 18 bases between. The CDR3, as DNA: TGTGCCAGCAGGTCCCTAGGACTCAGGAGCTCCTACGAGCAGTACTTC. As protein: CASRSLGLRSSYEQYF.

This clonotype was found a few times. V gene TRBV5-6 combines with J gene TRBJ2-1; D is undetermined. Trimming stripped 3 bases from V and 0 bases from J, with 10 bases between. Germline V CDR1 and CDR2: SGHDT, YYEEEE. CDR3 length: 15 residues. In DNA form, the CDR3 reads TGTGCCAGCAGCTGGAACTTGATCTCCTACAATGAGCAGTTCTTC. Translating gives CASSWNLISYNEQFF.

This clonotype showed up just a few times. V usage is TRBV9 and J usage is TRBJ2-1; TRBD2 agrees at 10 bases. Germline lookup yields CDR1 SGDLS and CDR2 YYNGEE. This CDR3 contains 16 residues. Trimming removed 4 bases from V and 4 bases from J; junction bases left unmatched: 8. The CDR3: CASSPTGLAEYNEQFF. The CDR3, as DNA: TGTGCCAGCAGCCCCACAGGACTAGCGGAGTACAATGAGCAGTTCTTC.